This TCR beta chain comes out of a study of OX40 agonist ivuxolimab in advanced cancers. Study background: The patients received ivuxolimab by intravenous route every 2 weeks at 0.01 to 10 mg/kg. Aged roughly 23 to 79 with a mean of around 60 years, they were 75% to 85% male.

Trimming left V 7 bases short and J 1 base short, with 13 bases between. Germline values: CDR1 SNHLY, CDR2 FYNNEI. CDR3 length: 15 amino acids. The data were produced by immunoSEQ multiplex PCR, yet TCRdb's version contains in-frame clones alone and is incomplete. The sample has around 76,000 clones, over 80% seen once; the top ten hold almost 6%. Study-wide points: On average, a greater number of expanded clones characterised CD8+ T cells relative to CD4+.

As concerns this clone: What it recognizes is unknown.

The chain uses TRBV2 and TRBJ2-2, with D maybe TRBD1 (6 bases). This TCR derives from an adult with an advanced solid tumor such as melanoma, head and neck, liver or kidney cancer. The sequencing here drew on CD4+ or CD8+ T cells sorted from blood, taken in a trial of the OX40 agonist ivuxolimab. This CDR3 is CASTREQGNTGELFF. The CDR3, as DNA: TGTGCCAGCACCCGGGAACAGGGGAACACCGGGGAGCTGTTTTTT.